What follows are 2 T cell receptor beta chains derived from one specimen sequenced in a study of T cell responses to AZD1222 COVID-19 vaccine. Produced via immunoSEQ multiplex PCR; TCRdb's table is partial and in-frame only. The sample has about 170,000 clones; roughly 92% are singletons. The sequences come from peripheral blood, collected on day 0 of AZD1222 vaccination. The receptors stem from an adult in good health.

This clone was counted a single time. CDR3 protein: CASSFEGGWTEAFF. The DNA of the CDR3 is TGTGCCAGCAGTTTTGAAGGGGGCTGGACTGAAGCTTTCTTT. V gene TRBV6-2 or TRBV6-3 combines with J gene TRBJ1-1; the match to TRBD1 covers 7 bases. With 4 bases clipped from V and 5 bases from J, the junction kept 7 bases outside the gene matches. Per germline, CDR1 MNHEY and CDR2 SVGEGT. The CDR3 loop spans 14 amino acids.

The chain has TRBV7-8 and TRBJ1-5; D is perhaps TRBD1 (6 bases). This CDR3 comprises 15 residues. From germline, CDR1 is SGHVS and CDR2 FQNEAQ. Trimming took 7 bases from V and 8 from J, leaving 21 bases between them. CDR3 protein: CASTQGTSPGKPQHF. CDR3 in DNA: TGTGCCAGCACCCAGGGGACAAGTCCGGGGAAGCCCCAGCATTTT.